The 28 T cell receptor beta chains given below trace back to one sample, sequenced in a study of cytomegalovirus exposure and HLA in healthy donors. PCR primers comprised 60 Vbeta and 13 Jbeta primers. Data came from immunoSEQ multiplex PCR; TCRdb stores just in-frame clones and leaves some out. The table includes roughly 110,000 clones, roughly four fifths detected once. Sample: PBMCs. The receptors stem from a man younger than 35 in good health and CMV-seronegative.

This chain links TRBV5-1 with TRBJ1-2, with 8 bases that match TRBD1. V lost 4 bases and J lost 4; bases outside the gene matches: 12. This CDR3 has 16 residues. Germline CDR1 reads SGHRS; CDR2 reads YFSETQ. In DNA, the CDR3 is TGCGCCAGCAGCGCTGGACAGGGCGGTATTGGCTATGGCTACACCTTC. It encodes CASSAGQGGIGYGYTF.

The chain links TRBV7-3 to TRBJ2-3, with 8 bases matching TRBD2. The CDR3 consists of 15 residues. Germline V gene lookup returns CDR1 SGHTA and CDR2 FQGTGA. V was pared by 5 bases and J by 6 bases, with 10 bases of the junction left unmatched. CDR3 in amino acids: CASSPPGLGSDTQYF. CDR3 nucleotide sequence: TGTGCCAGCAGCCCCCCGGGACTAGGTTCCGATACGCAGTATTTT. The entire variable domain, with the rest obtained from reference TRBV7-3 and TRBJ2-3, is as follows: GAGVSQTPSNKVTEKGKYVELRCDPISGHTALYWYRQSLGQGPEFLIYFQGTGAADDSGLPNDRFFAVRPEGSVSTLKIQRTERGDSAVYLCASSPPGLGSDTQYFGPGTRLTVL.

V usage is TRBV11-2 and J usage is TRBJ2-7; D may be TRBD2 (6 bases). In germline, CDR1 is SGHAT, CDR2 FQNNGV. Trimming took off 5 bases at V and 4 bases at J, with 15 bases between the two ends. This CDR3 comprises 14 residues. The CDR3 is CASSLSPGTYEQYF. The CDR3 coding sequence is TGTGCCAGCAGCCTATCTCCCGGGACTTACGAGCAGTACTTC.

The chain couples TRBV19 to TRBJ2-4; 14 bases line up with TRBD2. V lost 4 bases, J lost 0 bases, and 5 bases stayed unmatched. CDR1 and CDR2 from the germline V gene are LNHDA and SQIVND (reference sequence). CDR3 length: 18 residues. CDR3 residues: CASSRGLAGALAKNIQYF. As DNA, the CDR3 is TGTGCCAGTAGTAGGGGACTAGCGGGGGCCTTAGCCAAAAACATTCAGTACTTC.

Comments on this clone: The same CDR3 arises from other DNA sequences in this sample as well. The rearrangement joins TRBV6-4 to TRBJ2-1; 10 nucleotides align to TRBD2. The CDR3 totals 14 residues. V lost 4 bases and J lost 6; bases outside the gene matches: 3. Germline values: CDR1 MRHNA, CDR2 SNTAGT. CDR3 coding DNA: TGTGCCAGCAGTGTAGCGGGGGGCCGCAATGAGCAGTTCTTC. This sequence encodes CASSVAGGRNEQFF.

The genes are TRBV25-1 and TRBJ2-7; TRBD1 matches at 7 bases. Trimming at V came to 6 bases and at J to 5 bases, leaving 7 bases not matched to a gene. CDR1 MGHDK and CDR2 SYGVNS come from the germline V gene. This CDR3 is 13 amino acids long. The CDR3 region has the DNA TGTGCCAGCAGGGCTACAGGGGCCGACGAGCAGTACTTC. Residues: CASRATGADEQYF.

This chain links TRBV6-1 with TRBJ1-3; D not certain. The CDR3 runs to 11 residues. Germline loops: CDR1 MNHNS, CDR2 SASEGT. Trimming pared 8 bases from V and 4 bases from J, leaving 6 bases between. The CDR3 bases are TGTGCCAGCCAAGCCGGAAACACCATATATTTT. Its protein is CASQAGNTIYF.

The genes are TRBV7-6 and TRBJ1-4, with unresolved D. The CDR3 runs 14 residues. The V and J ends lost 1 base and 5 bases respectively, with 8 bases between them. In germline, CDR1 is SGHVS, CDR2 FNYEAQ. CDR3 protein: CASSLGAGNEKLFF. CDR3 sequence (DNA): TGTGCCAGCAGCTTAGGCGCGGGGAATGAAAAACTGTTTTTT.

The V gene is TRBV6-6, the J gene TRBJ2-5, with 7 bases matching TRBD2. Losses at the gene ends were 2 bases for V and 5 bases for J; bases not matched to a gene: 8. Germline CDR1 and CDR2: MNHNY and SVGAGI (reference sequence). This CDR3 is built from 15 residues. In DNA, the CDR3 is TGTGCCAGCAGTTACGTCGCCAGGGAGGGGGAGACCCAGTACTTC. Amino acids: CASSYVAREGETQYF.

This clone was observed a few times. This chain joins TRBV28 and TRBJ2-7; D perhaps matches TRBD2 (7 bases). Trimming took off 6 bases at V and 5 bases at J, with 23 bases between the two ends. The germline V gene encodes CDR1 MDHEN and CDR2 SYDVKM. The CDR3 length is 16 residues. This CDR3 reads CASSSVPWGGAHEQYF. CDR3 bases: TGTGCCAGCAGCAGTGTCCCCTGGGGGGGGGCCCACGAGCAGTACTTC.

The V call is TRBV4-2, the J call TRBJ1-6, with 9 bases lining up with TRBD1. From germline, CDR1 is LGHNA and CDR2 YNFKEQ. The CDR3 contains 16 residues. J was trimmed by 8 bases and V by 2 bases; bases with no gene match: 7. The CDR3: CASSQNPGQGYSPLHF. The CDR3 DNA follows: TGTGCCAGCAGCCAAAATCCGGGACAGGGCTATTCACCCCTCCACTTT.

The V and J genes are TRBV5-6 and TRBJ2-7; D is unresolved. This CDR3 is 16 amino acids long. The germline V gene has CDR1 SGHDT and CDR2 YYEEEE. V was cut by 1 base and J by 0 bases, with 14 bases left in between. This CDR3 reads CASSLLGIAHSYEQYF. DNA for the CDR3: TGTGCCAGCAGCTTGCTGGGCATCGCACACTCCTACGAGCAGTACTTC.

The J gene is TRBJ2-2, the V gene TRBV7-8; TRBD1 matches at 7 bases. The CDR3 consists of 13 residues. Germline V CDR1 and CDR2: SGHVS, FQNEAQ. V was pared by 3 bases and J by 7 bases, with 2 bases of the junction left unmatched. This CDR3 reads CASSFHRGGELFF. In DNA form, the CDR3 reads TGTGCCAGCAGCTTTCACAGGGGCGGGGAGCTGTTTTTT.

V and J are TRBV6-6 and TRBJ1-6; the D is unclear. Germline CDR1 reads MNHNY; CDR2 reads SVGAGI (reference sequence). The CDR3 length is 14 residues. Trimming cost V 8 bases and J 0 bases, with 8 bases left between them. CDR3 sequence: CASFGSSYNSPLHF. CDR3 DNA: TGTGCCAGCTTCGGTAGCTCCTATAATTCACCCCTCCACTTT.

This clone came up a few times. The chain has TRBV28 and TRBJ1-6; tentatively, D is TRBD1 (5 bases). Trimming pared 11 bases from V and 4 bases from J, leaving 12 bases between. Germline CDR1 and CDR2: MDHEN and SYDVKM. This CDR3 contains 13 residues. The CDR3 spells CASRGFYNSPLHF. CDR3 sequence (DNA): TGTGCCTCCCGGGGGTTTTATAATTCACCCCTCCACTTT.

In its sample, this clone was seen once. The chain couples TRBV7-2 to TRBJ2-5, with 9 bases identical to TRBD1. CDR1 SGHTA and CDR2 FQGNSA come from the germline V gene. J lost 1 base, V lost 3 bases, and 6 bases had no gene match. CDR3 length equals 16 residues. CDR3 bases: TGTGCCAGCAGCTTTGGGACAGGGATGATCCAAGAGACCCAGTACTTC. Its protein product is CASSFGTGMIQETQYF.

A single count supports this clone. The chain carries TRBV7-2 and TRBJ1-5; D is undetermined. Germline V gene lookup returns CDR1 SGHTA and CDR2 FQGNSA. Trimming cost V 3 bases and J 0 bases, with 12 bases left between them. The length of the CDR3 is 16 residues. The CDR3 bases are TGTGCCAGCAGCTTCGGGAGCGGTTATAGCAATCAGCCCCAGCATTTT. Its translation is CASSFGSGYSNQPQHF. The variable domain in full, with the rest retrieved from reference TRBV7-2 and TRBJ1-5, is GAGVSQSPSNKVTEKGKDVELRCDPISGHTALYWYRQSLGQGLEFLIYFQGNSAPDKSGLPSDRFSAERTGGSVSTLTIQRTQQEDSAVYLCASSFGSGYSNQPQHFGDGTRLSIL.

The CDR3 reads CASSYTGQGLSPLHF. CDR3 DNA sequence: TGTGCCAGCAGTTACACGGGACAGGGGCTTTCACCCCTCCACTTT. V is TRBV6-5 and J is TRBJ1-6; 10 bases are a match to TRBD1. Losses at the gene ends were 2 bases for V and 9 bases for J; bases not matched to a gene: 4. The CDR3 sequence is 15 residues long. The germline gives CDR1 MNHEY, CDR2 SVGAGI.

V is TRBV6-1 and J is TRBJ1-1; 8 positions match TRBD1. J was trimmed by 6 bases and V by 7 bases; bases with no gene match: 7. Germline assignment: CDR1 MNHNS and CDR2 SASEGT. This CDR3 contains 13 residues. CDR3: CASTWTGYAEAFF. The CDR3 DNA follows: TGTGCCAGCACCTGGACAGGGTACGCTGAAGCTTTCTTT.

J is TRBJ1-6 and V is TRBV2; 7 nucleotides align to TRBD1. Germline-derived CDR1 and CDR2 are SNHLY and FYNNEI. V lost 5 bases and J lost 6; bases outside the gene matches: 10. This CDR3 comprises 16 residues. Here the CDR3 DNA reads TGTGCCAGCAGTACGAGGGGGCCTACCCTTAATTCACCCCTCCACTTT. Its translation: CASSTRGPTLNSPLHF. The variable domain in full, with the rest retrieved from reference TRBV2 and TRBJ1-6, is EPEVTQTPSHQVTQMGQEVILRCVPISNHLYFYWYRQILGQKVEFLVSFYNNEISEKSEIFDDQFSVERPDGSNFTLKIRSTKLEDSAMYFCASSTRGPTLNSPLHFGNGTRLTVT.

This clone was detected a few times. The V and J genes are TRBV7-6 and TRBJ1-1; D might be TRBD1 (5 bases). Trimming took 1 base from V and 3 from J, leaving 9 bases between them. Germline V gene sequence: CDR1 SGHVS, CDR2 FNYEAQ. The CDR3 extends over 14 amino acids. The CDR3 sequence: CASSLGDWDTEAFF. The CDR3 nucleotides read TGTGCCAGCAGCTTAGGGGACTGGGACACTGAAGCTTTCTTT.

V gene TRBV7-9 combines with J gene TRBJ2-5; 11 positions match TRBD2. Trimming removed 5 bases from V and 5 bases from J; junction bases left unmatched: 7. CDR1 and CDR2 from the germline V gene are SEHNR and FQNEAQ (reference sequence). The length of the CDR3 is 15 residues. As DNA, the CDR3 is TGTGCCAGCAGCACGGGACTAGCGGAGGGGGAGACCCAGTACTTC. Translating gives CASSTGLAEGETQYF.

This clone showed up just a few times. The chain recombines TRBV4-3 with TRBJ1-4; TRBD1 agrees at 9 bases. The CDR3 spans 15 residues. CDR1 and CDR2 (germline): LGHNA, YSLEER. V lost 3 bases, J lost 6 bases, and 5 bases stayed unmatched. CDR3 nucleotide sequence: TGCGCCAGCAGCCAGGGTGGGACAGGGTATGAAAAACTGTTTTTT. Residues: CASSQGGTGYEKLFF.

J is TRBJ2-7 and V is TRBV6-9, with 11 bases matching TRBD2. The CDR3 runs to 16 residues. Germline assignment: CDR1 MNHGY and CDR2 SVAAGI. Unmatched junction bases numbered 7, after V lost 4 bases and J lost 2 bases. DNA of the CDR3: TGTGCCAGCAGTTGGGCTAGCGGGGGGTTCCCCTACGAGCAGTACTTC. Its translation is CASSWASGGFPYEQYF.

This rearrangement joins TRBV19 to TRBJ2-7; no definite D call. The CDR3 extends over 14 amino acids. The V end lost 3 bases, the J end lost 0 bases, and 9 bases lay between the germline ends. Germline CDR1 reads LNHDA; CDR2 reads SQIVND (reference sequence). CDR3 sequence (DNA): TGTGCCAGTAGTATCAGTGTTTCCTCCTACGAGCAGTACTTC. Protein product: CASSISVSSYEQYF.

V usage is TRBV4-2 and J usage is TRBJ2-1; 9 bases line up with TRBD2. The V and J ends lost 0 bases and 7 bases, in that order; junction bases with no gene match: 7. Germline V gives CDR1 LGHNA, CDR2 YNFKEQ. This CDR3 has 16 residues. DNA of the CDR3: TGTGCCAGCAGCCAAGATCTCCTAGCGGGGTCGAATGAGCAGTTCTTC. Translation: CASSQDLLAGSNEQFF.

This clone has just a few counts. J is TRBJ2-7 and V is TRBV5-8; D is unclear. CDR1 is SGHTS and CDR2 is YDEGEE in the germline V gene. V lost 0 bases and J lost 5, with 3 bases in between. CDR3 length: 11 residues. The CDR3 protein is CASSLADEQYF. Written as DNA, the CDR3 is TGTGCCAGCAGCTTGGCAGACGAGCAGTACTTC. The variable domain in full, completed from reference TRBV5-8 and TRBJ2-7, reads EAGVTQSPTHLIKTRGQQATLRCSPISGHTSVYWYQQALGLGLQFLLWYDEGEERNRGNFPPRFSGRQFPNYSSELNVNALELEDSALYLCASSLADEQYFGPGTRLTVT.

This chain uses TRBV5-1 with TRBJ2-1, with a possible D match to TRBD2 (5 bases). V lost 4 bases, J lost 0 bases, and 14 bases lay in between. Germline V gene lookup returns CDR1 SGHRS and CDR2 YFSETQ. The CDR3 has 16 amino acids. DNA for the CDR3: TGCGCCAGCAGCGTTCGGGAACCTTCCTCCTACAATGAGCAGTTCTTC. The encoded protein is CASSVREPSSYNEQFF.